The entry that follows covers one T cell receptor (beta chain) sequence. This record comes from a study of blood T cells in healthy people across ages. From germline, CDR1 is DFQATT and CDR2 SNEGSKA (reference sequence). This CDR3 is 14 amino acids long. The V end was cut by 0 bases, the J end by 7 bases, with 16 bases between. A sample-barcoded 5' primer and a J-beta primer mix were used in a second PCR of roughly 6 to 11 cycles. TCRdb re-called the 5' RACE reads through MiXCR, storing one row per CDR3 protein. The data show more than 450,000 distinct CDR3 sequences, about 27% seen once. These sequences were also reported in another study, on T cells of mothers and their children. As that report states: It was observed that no persistent microchimeric T cell clones could be detected.

The sequencing sample was made of blood. The genes are TRBV20-1 and TRBJ2-7; possibly TRBD1 for D (5 bases). This sequence was found in a boy aged 2 to 10 in good health. DNA for the CDR3: TGCAGTGCTAGAGATGGGCAGGGCCGTATAGAGCAGTACTTC. This codes for CSARDGQGRIEQYF.